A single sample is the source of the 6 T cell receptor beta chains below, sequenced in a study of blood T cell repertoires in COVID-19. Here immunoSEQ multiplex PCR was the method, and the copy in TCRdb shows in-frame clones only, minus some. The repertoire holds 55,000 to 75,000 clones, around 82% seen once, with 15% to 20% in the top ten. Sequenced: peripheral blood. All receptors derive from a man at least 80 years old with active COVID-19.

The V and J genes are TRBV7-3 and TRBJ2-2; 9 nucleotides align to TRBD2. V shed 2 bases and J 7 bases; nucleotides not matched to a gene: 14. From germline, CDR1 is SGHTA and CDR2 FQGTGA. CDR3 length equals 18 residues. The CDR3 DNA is TGTGCCAGCAGCTTACAACCCGGCGCTAGCGGGATGAGCGGGGAGCTGTTTTTT. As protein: CASSLQPGASGMSGELFF.

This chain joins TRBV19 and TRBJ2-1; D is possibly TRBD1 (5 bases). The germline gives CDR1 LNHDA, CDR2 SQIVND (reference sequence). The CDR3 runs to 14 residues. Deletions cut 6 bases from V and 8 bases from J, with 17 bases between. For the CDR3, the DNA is TGTGCCAGTAGGAGCCAGGGTAAAGGCCATGAGCAGTTCTTC. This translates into CASRSQGKGHEQFF.

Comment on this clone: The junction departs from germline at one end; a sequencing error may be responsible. In DNA, the CDR3 is TGTGCCGCCAGTGACTTTACCGGGGAGCTGTTTTTT. Its protein is CAASDFTGELFF. V gene TRBV24-1 combines with J gene TRBJ2-2; D not certain. This CDR3 has 12 residues. Germline assignment: CDR1 KGHDR and CDR2 SFDVKD.

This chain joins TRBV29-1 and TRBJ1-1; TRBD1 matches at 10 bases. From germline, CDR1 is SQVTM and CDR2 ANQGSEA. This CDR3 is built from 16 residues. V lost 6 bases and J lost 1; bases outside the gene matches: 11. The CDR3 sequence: CSVGKGTGVGNTEAFF. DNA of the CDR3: TGCAGCGTGGGAAAAGGGACAGGGGTAGGGAACACTGAAGCTTTCTTT.

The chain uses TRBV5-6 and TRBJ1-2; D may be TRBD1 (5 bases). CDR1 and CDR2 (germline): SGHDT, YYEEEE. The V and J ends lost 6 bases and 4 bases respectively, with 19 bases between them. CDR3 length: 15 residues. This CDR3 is CASTPLSGQGYGYTF. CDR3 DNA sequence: TGTGCCAGCACCCCCCTGAGCGGGCAGGGCTATGGCTACACCTTC.

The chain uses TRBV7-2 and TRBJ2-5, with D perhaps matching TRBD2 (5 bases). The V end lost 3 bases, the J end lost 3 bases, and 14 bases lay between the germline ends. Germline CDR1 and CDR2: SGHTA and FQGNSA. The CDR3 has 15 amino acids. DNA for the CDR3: TGTGCCAGCAGCTTGAAAACACTAGGGAAAGAGACCCAGTACTTC. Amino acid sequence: CASSLKTLGKETQYF.